This T cell receptor beta chain was observed in a study of early T cells in non-severe SARS-CoV-2 infection. The wider study: Whole-blood bulk RNA, unsorted, was sequenced, and chains were unpaired. The study, taken as a whole, reports: The VDJdb matching leaned toward anti-spike CD8 responses and overlooked private and CD4 specificities.

cDNA molecules, individually, were tagged with unique molecular identifiers. In TCRdb, the 5' RACE reads were re-called with MiXCR into one record per CDR3 protein. The sample has fewer than 100,000 distinct CDR3 sequences, roughly 12% seen once; the top ten hold about 3%. This clonotype was picked up a small number of times. Its antigen is currently unknown. The sequenced sample was whole blood. This TCR derives from an adult who was a healthcare worker with PCR-confirmed SARS-CoV-2 infection or an uninfected control (not recorded which).

The CDR3 loop reads CSAKPTDLGGEKLFF. The CDR3 DNA reads as TGCAGTGCTAAGCCTACAGACCTCGGGGGGGAAAAACTGTTTTTT. This chain uses TRBV20-1 with TRBJ1-4; the D gene is possibly TRBD1 (5 bases). V lost 4 bases to trimming and J lost 8 bases, with 20 bases between them. The CDR3 has 15 amino acids. Germline CDR1 is DFQATT and CDR2 is SNEGSKA (reference sequence).